In this sample, the clone carrying this TCR beta chain turned up a few times. Healthy Caucasians from Russia aged roughly 6 to 95 served as donors. Germline CDR1 reads DFQATT; CDR2 reads SNEGSKA (reference sequence). This CDR3 comprises 13 residues. Sample-barcoded 5' priming and a J-beta primer mix drove a second PCR of roughly 6 to 12 cycles. Each sample provided no less than 2.5 million CDR3-containing paired-end reads. TCRdb reanalysed the 5' RACE reads using MiXCR and keeps one entry per CDR3 protein. This table holds 800,000 to 1,300,000 distinct CDR3 sequences, approximately 25% found once. This sample was taken from a study of blood T cells in healthy people across ages. The sample also formed part of further work on T cells of mothers and their children.

The material sequenced was blood. This sequence originates from a girl aged 2 to 10 in good health. The chain joins TRBV20-1 to TRBJ2-5; 7 bases match TRBD2. The closer fit of TRBJ2-7 to the DNA end suggests the J call may be wrong. The DNA of the CDR3 is TGCAGTGCTAGAAGGACTAGTTTCTACGAGCAGTACTTC. Translated: CSARRTSFYEQYF.